What follows are 22 T cell receptor beta chains derived from one specimen sequenced in a study of regulatory T cells in long-lasting Graves disease. Specified time point: newly diagnosed GD, antithyroid drugs for less than 3 months. RNA extracted from PBMCs served as the sequencing template. Sequencing libraries for TCR beta were prepared with iRepertoire HTBI primers and Arm-PCR of CDR3 regions. TCRdb analysed the multiplex PCR reads with MiXCR anew, one entry per CDR3 protein. The sample carries 550,000 to 600,000 distinct CDR3 sequences, around 15% recorded once. The sample was also linked to a second study, of T cells in Graves' hyperthyroidism and ophthalmopathy.

The sequencing used peripheral blood mononuclear cells (PBMCs), collected at new diagnosis, from a patient treated with antithyroid drugs. These receptors all stem from a man in his late teens or twenties with Graves disease.

This clonotype occurred once. This chain joins TRBV20-1 and TRBJ1-1; D unresolved. This CDR3 is built from 15 residues. Germline V gene sequence: CDR1 DFQATT, CDR2 SNEGSKA (reference sequence). Trimming pared 0 bases from V and 4 bases from J, leaving 15 bases between. The DNA of the CDR3 is TGCAGTGCTAGAGAAATAGGCCCACGAGGCACTGAAGCTTTCTTT. Translation: CSAREIGPRGTEAFF.

The rearrangement joins TRBV28 to TRBJ1-5, with 7 positions matching TRBD1. Germline V gene data show CDR1 as MDHEN and CDR2 as SYDVKM. The CDR3 is 16 residues long. J was trimmed by 4 bases and V by 4 bases; bases with no gene match: 10. This chain's CDR3 is CASSSPRQGGNQPQHF. CDR3 sequence (DNA): TGTGCCAGCAGTTCCCCTAGACAGGGAGGAAATCAGCCCCAGCATTTT.

This clonotype has just one count. The chain employs TRBV27 and TRBJ1-5; the D gene is possibly TRBD1 (5 bases). The CDR3 is 17 residues long. Germline V CDR1 and CDR2: MNHEY, SMNVEV (reference sequence). Trimming stripped 4 bases from V and 4 bases from J, with 20 bases between. The CDR3 reads CASSSTSRGRPNQPQHF. Written as DNA, the CDR3 is TGTGCCAGCAGTTCCACTTCCCGGGGCAGACCTAATCAGCCCCAGCATTTT.

This clonotype was counted ten times or more. The CDR3 DNA reads as TGTGCCACAAGACAGGGGTTCAGCAATCAGCCCCAGCATTTT. Its protein product is CATRQGFSNQPQHF. This chain links TRBV6-1 with TRBJ1-5; 8 bases are a match to TRBD1. The length of the CDR3 is 14 residues. V was pared by 10 bases and J by 1 base, with 6 bases of the junction left unmatched. CDR1 and CDR2 from the germline V gene are MNHNS and SASEGT.

This clonotype has at least ten counts. The chain employs TRBV28 and TRBJ1-1; TRBD1 is a possible D gene (6 bases). V was pared by 3 bases and J by 0 bases, with 23 bases between. CDR3 length: 19 amino acids. The germline gives CDR1 MDHEN, CDR2 SYDVKM. The CDR3 loop reads CASSFMSFDRRDLNTEAFF. The CDR3 nucleotides read TGTGCCAGCAGTTTTATGTCCTTTGACAGGCGAGACTTGAACACTGAAGCTTTCTTT.

The sample holds many counts of this clonotype. The chain uses TRBV11-2 and TRBJ2-7; 9 nucleotides match TRBD2. Trimming took 1 base from V and 2 from J; bases not matched to a gene: 6. Per germline, CDR1 SGHAT and CDR2 FQNNGV. CDR3 length equals 16 residues. Written as DNA, the CDR3 is TGTGCCAGCAGCTTAGGTAGCGGGAGCCCACCCTACGAGCAGTACTTC. It encodes CASSLGSGSPPYEQYF. The full variable domain, in which reference TRBV11-2 and TRBJ2-7 provide the parts outside the CDR3, is EAGVAQSPRYKIIEKRQSVAFWCNPISGHATLYWYQQILGQGPKLLIQFQNNGVVDDSQLPKDRFSAERLKGVDSTLKIQPAKLEDSAVYLCASSLGSGSPPYEQYFGPGTRLTVT.

This chain joins TRBV7-3 and TRBJ2-1; D may be TRBD1 or TRBD2 (5 bases each). Germline V CDR1 and CDR2: SGHTA, FQGTGA. The V and J ends lost 2 bases and 10 bases respectively, with 12 bases between them. The CDR3 runs to 13 residues. This CDR3 is CASSLRIRDEQFF. CDR3 in DNA: TGTGCCAGCAGCTTACGAATAAGGGACGAGCAGTTCTTC.

This clonotype was seen more than once but under ten times. The chain's CDR3 is CASRPPRGTQYF. In DNA form, the CDR3 reads TGTGCCAGCAGGCCGCCCAGGGGTACGCAGTATTTT. This chain uses TRBV6-1 with TRBJ2-3; possible D gene TRBD1, 6 bases. V lost 6 bases and J lost 8, with 12 bases in between. CDR3 length: 12 residues. The germline V gene encodes CDR1 MNHNS and CDR2 SASEGT.

In this sample, this clonotype turned up many times. V is TRBV30 and J is TRBJ1-5; no firm D call. From germline, CDR1 is GTSNPN and CDR2 SVGIG (reference sequence). The germline V and J ends were trimmed by 5 bases and 3 bases, with 11 bases remaining between them. CDR3 length equals 13 residues. The CDR3 is CAWADGFNQPQHF. The DNA of the CDR3 is TGTGCCTGGGCGGACGGGTTCAATCAGCCCCAGCATTTT.

This clonotype was detected many times. The rearrangement uses TRBV28 and TRBJ1-3, with 9 positions matching TRBD1. The CDR3 runs to 14 residues. V dropped 6 bases and J dropped 4; count of bases not matched to a gene: 4. Germline lookup yields CDR1 MDHEN and CDR2 SYDVKM. CDR3 residues: CASSRDRGGNTIYF. CDR3 DNA sequence: TGTGCCAGCAGCCGCGACAGGGGGGGAAACACCATATATTTT.

The sample holds a few counts of this clonotype. V and J are TRBV9 and TRBJ2-5; D is undetermined. The V gene's germline CDR1 is SGDLS and CDR2 YYNGEE. V was trimmed by 0 bases and J by 7 bases, leaving 13 bases between them. This CDR3 contains 14 residues. The CDR3 DNA reads TGTGCCAGCAGCGTAGATGGGGTTCCGGGGACCCAGTACTTC. It translates to CASSVDGVPGTQYF. The variable domain in full, with the rest retrieved from reference TRBV9 and TRBJ2-5, is DSGVTQTPKHLITATGQRVTLRCSPRSGDLSVYWYQQSLDQGLQFLIQYYNGEERAKGNILERFSAQQFPDLHSELNLSSLELGDSALYFCASSVDGVPGTQYFGPGTRLLVL.

This clonotype was counted ten times or more. The chain carries TRBV12-3 or TRBV12-4 and TRBJ2-5, with 7 positions matching TRBD1. Trimming cost V 5 bases and J 5 bases; bases outside gene matches: 8. There are 14 residues in the CDR3. DNA for the CDR3: TGTGCCAGCAGTCCCGGGACAGCCTGGGAGACCCAGTACTTC. Its translation: CASSPGTAWETQYF.

This clonotype was recorded many times. DNA for the CDR3: TGTGCCAGCCGGGAGGGCATGAACACTGAAGCTTTCTTT. Its translation is CASREGMNTEAFF. The chain links TRBV6-1 to TRBJ1-1; D is unresolved. V gave up 8 bases and J gave up 0 bases, with 10 bases separating them. The CDR3 spans 13 residues. Germline V gene lookup returns CDR1 MNHNS and CDR2 SASEGT.

This chain joins TRBV2 and TRBJ2-3, with 11 nucleotides matching TRBD2. J was trimmed by 4 bases and V by 2 bases; bases with no gene match: 2. Germline-derived CDR1 and CDR2 are SNHLY and FYNNEI. The CDR3 runs 15 residues. As DNA, the CDR3 is TGTGCCAGCAGTGAACTAGCGGGAGGCTCAGATACGCAGTATTTT. Encoded protein: CASSELAGGSDTQYF.

This clonotype was seen a handful of times. This sequence joins TRBV15 and TRBJ2-7, with a tentative D call TRBD1 (6 bases). The CDR3 has 14 residues. With 5 bases removed from V and 2 bases from J, the gap between germline ends came to 13 bases. Germline V lookup: CDR1 LNHNV, CDR2 YYDKDF (reference sequence). The CDR3 loop is CATSSTGTAYEQYF. Written as DNA, the CDR3 is TGTGCCACCAGCTCAACAGGGACGGCCTACGAGCAGTACTTC.

The J gene is TRBJ2-7, the V gene TRBV28, with D perhaps being TRBD1 or TRBD2 (6 bases each). V lost 6 bases, J lost 2 bases, and 14 bases lay in between. Germline V gene sequence: CDR1 MDHEN, CDR2 SYDVKM. CDR3 length equals 14 residues. The CDR3 loop reads CASRPRRGTYEQYF. The CDR3 DNA reads as TGTGCCAGCAGACCGAGGAGGGGGACCTACGAGCAGTACTTC.

This clonotype was found a few times. This chain uses TRBV5-1 with TRBJ2-1; D perhaps matches TRBD2 (5 bases). Trimming took 4 bases from V and 0 from J, leaving 20 bases between them. The CDR3 totals 18 residues. Germline V gene sequence: CDR1 SGHRS, CDR2 YFSETQ. The CDR3 DNA is TGCGCCAGCAGCCCCGAAACCTATAGTGGGAGCTCCTACAATGAGCAGTTCTTC. Translation: CASSPETYSGSSYNEQFF.

Ten or more counts support this clonotype. The rearrangement uses TRBV27 and TRBJ2-7; no definite D call. The CDR3 length is 12 residues. Per the germline V gene, CDR1 is MNHEY and CDR2 is SMNVEV (reference sequence). V was cut by 4 bases and J by 2 bases, with 6 bases left in between. This CDR3 reads CASSSFTYEQYF. The CDR3 DNA reads as TGTGCCAGCAGTTCCTTTACCTACGAGCAGTACTTC.

Points on this clonotype: A much larger clonotype is one base distant, so this may be a read error. The V call is TRBV20-1, the J call TRBJ2-7; D possibly corresponds to TRBD2 (5 bases). The V end was cut by 5 bases, the J end by 1 base, with 18 bases between. CDR3 length equals 15 residues. Germline CDR1 is DFQATT and CDR2 is SNEGSKA (reference sequence). The CDR3 loop is CSAPDSPRSSYEQYF. CDR3 nucleotides: TGCAGTGCTCCGGACTCCCCTAGAAGTTCCTACGAGCAGTACTTC.

Many counts were recorded for this clonotype. The CDR3 spells CASSQTGLGYEQYF. CDR3 coding DNA: TGTGCCAGCAGTCAAACAGGGCTCGGCTACGAGCAGTACTTC. The chain has TRBV28 and TRBJ2-7, with D maybe TRBD1 (6 bases). The length of the CDR3 is 14 residues. Deletions cut 5 bases from V and 3 bases from J, with 14 bases between. Germline V CDR1 and CDR2: MDHEN, SYDVKM. The variable domain in full, completed from reference TRBV28 and TRBJ2-7, reads DVKVTQSSRYLVKRTGEKVFLECVQDMDHENMFWYRQDPGLGLRLIYFSYDVKMKEKGDIPEGYSVSREKKERFSLILESASTNQTSMYLCASSQTGLGYEQYFGPGTRLTVT.

The V gene is TRBV18, the J gene TRBJ2-2; no clear D. The CDR3 totals 12 residues. Germline loops: CDR1 KGHSH, CDR2 LQKENI. Trimming left V 3 bases short and J 6 bases short, with 5 bases between. CDR3 region: CASSPQAGELFF. CDR3 bases: TGTGCCAGCTCACCGCAGGCCGGGGAGCTGTTTTTT.

This clonotype was recorded many times. V is TRBV7-9 and J is TRBJ2-7, with D perhaps being TRBD1 or TRBD2 (5 bases each). There are 16 residues in the CDR3. Germline CDR1 SEHNR, CDR2 FQNEAQ (reference sequence). The germline V and J ends were trimmed by 0 bases and 0 bases, with 12 bases remaining between them. Written as DNA, the CDR3 is TGTGCCAGCAGCTTAGCGCCGGGACGGACCTCCTACGAGCAGTACTTC. Its translation: CASSLAPGRTSYEQYF.